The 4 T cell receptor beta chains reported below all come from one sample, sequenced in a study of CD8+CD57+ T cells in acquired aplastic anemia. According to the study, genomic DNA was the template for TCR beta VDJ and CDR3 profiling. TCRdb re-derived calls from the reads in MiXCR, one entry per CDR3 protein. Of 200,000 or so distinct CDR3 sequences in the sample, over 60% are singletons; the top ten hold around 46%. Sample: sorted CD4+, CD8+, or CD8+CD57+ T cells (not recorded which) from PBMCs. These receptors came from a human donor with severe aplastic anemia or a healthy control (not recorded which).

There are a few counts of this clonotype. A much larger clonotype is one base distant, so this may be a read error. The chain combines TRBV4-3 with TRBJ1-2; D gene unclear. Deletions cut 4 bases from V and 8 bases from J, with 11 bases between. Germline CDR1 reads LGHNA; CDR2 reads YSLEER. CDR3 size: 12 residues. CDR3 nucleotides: TGCGCCAGCAGCCCAGATGGGCGGGGCTACACCTTC. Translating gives CASSPDGRGYTF.

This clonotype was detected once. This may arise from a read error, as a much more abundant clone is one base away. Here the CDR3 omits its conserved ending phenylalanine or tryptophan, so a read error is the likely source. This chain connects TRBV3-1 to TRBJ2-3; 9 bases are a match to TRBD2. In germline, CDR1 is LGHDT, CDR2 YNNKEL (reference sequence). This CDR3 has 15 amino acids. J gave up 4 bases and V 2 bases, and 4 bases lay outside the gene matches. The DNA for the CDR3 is TGTGCCAGCAGCCAAATGACTAGCGGTGCAGATACGCAGTATCTT. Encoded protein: CASSQMTSGADTQYL.

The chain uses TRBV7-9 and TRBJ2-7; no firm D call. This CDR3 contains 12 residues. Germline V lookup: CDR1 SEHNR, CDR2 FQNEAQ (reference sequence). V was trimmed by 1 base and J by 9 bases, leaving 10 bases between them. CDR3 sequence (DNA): TGTGCCAGCAGCTTAGTCGCAGACGGGCAGTACTTC. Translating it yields CASSLVADGQYF.

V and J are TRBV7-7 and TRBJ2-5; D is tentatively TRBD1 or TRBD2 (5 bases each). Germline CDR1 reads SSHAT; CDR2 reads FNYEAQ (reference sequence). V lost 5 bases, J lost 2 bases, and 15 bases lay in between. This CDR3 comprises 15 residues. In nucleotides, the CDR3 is TGTGCCAGCAGCCCGGGGCGGTCGTTTCAAGAGACCCAGTACTTC. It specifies CASSPGRSFQETQYF.